These T cell receptor beta chains were read from a single sample in a study of blood T cell repertoires in COVID-19. TCRdb's copy holds only in-frame clones and misses some; the assay was immunoSEQ multiplex PCR. The sample lists roughly 140,000 clones, about 84% occurring once. Material for sequencing was peripheral blood. These receptors were taken from a human donor in a cohort sampled during active COVID-19. Both conserved end residues are trimmed from each CDR3.

V gene: TRBV5-1
J gene: TRBJ2-7
CDR3 protein: ASSLAPDRGGEQY

V gene: TRBV11-2
J gene: TRBJ1-1
CDR3 protein: ASSREPKAF

V gene: TRBV24-1
J gene: TRBJ1-2
CDR3 protein: ATSDRTGSNYGYT

V gene: TRBV11-1
J gene: TRBJ2-2
CDR3 protein: ASSLATGTGELF

V gene: TRBV19
J gene: TRBJ1-5
CDR3 protein: ASLTQGKAGNQPQH

V gene: TRBV19
J gene: TRBJ1-1
CDR3 protein: ASRPLQGTEAF

V gene: TRBV14
J gene: TRBJ2-6
CDR3 protein: ASSRTPFSGANVLT

V gene: TRBV25-1
J gene: TRBJ1-6
CDR3 protein: ASSEFGNSPLH

V gene: TRBV7-3
J gene: TRBJ2-5
CDR3 protein: ASSFSGPETQY

V gene: TRBV4-3
J gene: TRBJ1-2
CDR3 protein: ASSQTGNYGYT

V gene: TRBV18
J gene: TRBJ1-2
CDR3 protein: ASSPNKGGDYGYT

V gene: TRBV19
J gene: TRBJ2-1
CDR3 protein: ASSIGGGLPEQF

V gene: TRBV27
J gene: TRBJ1-3
CDR3 protein: ASSWRGAPGNTIY

V gene: TRBV5-4
J gene: TRBJ1-2
CDR3 protein: ASSLVGGSNYGYT

V gene: TRBV6-5
J gene: TRBJ1-5
CDR3 protein: ATGWDRVQPQH

V gene: TRBV5-8
J gene: TRBJ2-1
CDR3 protein: ASSQPRGMSYNEQF

V gene: TRBV19
J gene: TRBJ2-2
CDR3 protein: ASSPGRVRPGELF

V gene: TRBV7-9
J gene: TRBJ1-2
CDR3 protein: ASSSSTAGGLYGYT

V gene: TRBV19
J gene: TRBJ2-2
CDR3 protein: ASSIDQAGELF

V gene: TRBV19
J gene: TRBJ2-5
CDR3 protein: ASSDRGRVDKTQY

V gene: TRBV30
J gene: TRBJ2-3
CDR3 protein: AWSAPGGATDTQY

V gene: TRBV7-2
J gene: TRBJ1-2
CDR3 protein: ASSSPEVSYYGYT

V gene: TRBV12-1
J gene: TRBJ1-1
CDR3 protein: ASSSFTYTEAF

V gene: TRBV9
J gene: TRBJ2-5
CDR3 protein: ASSVAGTGTETQY

V gene: TRBV25-1
J gene: TRBJ2-2
CDR3 protein: ASSRTGYTGELF

V gene: TRBV6-6
J gene: TRBJ2-4
CDR3 protein: ASRPPGLAGQTKNIQY

V gene: TRBV7-2
J gene: TRBJ2-7
CDR3 protein: ASSLTSGGSYEQY

V gene: TRBV4-1
J gene: TRBJ2-3
CDR3 protein: ASSQGIDTQY

V gene: TRBV6-2/TRBV6-3
J gene: TRBJ2-6
CDR3 protein: ASSYGSSGANVLT

V gene: TRBV4-1
J gene: TRBJ1-4
CDR3 protein: ASSQDRGQGALVEKLF

V gene: TRBV7-2
J gene: TRBJ2-7
CDR3 protein: ASSYLAGGRYEQY

V gene: TRBV4-3
J gene: TRBJ2-3
CDR3 protein: ASSQRTSGGSTDTQY

V gene: TRBV28
J gene: TRBJ1-4
CDR3 protein: ASNAGSNEKLF